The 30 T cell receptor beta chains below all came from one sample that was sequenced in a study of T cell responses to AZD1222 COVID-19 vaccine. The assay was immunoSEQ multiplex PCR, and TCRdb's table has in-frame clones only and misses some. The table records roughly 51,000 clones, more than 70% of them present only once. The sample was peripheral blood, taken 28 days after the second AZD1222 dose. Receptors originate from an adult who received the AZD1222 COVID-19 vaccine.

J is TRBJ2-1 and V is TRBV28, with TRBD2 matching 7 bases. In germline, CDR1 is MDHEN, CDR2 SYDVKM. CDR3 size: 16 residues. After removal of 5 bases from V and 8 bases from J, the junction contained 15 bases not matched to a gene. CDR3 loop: CASSPIRRQRGDEQFF. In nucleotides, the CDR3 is TGTGCCAGCAGTCCCATCAGGAGGCAACGGGGGGATGAGCAGTTCTTC.

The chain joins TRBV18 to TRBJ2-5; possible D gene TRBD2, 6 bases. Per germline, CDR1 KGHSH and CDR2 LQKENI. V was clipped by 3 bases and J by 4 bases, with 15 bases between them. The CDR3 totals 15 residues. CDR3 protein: CASSPSGSRGETQYF. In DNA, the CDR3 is TGTGCCAGCTCACCGTCCGGGAGTAGAGGAGAGACCCAGTACTTC.

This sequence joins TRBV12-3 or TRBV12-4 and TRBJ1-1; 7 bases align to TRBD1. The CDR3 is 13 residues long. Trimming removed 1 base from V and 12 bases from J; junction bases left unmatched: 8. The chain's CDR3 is CASSLGQGSTTFF. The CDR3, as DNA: TGTGCCAGCAGTTTAGGACAGGGAAGTACGACTTTCTTT.

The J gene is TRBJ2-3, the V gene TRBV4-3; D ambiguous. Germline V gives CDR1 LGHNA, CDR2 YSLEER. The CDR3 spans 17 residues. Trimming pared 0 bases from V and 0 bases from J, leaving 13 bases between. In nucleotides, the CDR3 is TGCGCCAGCAGCCAAGAGCTTCCTGCGGCTAGCACAGATACGCAGTATTTT. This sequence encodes CASSQELPAASTDTQYF.

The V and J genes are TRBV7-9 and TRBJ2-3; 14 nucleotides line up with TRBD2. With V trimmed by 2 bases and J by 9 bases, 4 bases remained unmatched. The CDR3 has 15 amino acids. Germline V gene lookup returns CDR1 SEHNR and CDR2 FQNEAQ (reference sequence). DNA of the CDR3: TGTGCCAGCAGCTTATGGACTAGCGGGGGGAAGACGCAGTATTTT. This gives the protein CASSLWTSGGKTQYF.

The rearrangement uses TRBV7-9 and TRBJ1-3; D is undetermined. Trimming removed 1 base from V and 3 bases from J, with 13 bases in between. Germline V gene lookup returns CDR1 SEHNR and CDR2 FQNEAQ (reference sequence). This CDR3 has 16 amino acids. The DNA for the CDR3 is TGTGCCAGCAGCTTAGGTTCTGCCCGGGGTGGAAACACCATATATTTT. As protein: CASSLGSARGGNTIYF.

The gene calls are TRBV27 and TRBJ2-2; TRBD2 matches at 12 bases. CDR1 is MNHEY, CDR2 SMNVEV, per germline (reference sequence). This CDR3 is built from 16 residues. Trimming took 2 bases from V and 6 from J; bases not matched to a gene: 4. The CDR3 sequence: CASSLLGLAGSGELFF. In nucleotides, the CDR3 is TGTGCCAGCAGTTTACTAGGACTAGCGGGATCCGGGGAGCTGTTTTTT.

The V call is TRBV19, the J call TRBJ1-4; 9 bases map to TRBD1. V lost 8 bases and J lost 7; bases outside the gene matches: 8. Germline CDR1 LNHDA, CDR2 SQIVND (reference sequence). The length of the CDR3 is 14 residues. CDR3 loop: CASVPGQGGEKLFF. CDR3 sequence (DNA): TGTGCCAGTGTACCGGGACAGGGCGGTGAAAAACTGTTTTTT.

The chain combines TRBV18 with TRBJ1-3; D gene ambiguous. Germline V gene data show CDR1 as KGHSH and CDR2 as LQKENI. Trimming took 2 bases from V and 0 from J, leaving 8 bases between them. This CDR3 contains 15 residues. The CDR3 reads CASSPGDLSGNTIYF. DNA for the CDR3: TGTGCCAGCTCACCAGGGGATCTCTCTGGAAACACCATATATTTT.

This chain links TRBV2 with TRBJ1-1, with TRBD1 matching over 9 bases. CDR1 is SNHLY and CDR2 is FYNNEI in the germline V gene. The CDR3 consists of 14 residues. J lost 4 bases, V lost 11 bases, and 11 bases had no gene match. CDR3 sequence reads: CAGKWTGDSTEAFF. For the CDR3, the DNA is TGTGCCGGAAAGTGGACAGGGGATAGCACTGAAGCTTTCTTT.

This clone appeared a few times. The CDR3 protein is CAFKKREGLINEQFF. The CDR3 nucleotides are TGTGCCTTCAAAAAGCGGGAGGGCCTCATCAATGAGCAGTTCTTC. The J gene is TRBJ2-1, the V gene TRBV5-8, with TRBD2 matching over 10 bases. V was pared by 10 bases and J by 6 bases, with 13 bases of the junction left unmatched. The length of the CDR3 is 15 residues. Germline V lookup: CDR1 SGHTS, CDR2 YDEGEE.

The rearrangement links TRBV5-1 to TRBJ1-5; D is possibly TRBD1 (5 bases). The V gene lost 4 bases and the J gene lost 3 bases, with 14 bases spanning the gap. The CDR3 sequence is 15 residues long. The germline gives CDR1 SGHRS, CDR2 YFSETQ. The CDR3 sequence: CASSLWGDDNQPQHF. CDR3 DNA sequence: TGCGCCAGCAGCCTTTGGGGGGACGACAATCAGCCCCAGCATTTT.

Here the CDR3 DNA reads TGTGCCAGCAGCCAAGGGGTAGGTGGGGTGGGAACTGAAGCTTTCTTT. Amino acids: CASSQGVGGVGTEAFF. The chain is built from TRBV4-2 and TRBJ1-1; D is unresolved. CDR3 length equals 16 residues. Germline lookup yields CDR1 LGHNA and CDR2 YNFKEQ. With 1 base removed from V and 5 bases from J, the gap between germline ends came to 17 bases.

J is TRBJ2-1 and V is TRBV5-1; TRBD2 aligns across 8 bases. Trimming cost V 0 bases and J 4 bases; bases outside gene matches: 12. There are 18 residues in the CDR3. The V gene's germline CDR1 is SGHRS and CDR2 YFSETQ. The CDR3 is CASSLGGAGLAGYNEQFF. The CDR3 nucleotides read TGCGCCAGCAGCTTGGGAGGGGCCGGGCTAGCGGGTTACAATGAGCAGTTCTTC.

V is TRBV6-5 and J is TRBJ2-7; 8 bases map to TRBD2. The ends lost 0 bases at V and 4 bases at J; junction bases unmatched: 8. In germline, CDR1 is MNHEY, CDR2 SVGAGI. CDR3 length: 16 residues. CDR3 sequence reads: CASSYSTSDPWYEQYF. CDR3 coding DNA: TGTGCCAGCAGTTACTCGACTAGCGACCCCTGGTACGAGCAGTACTTC.

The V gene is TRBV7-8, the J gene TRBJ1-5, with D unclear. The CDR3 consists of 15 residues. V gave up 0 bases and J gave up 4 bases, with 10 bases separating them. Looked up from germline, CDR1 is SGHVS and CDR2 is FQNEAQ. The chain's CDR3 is CASSLARYGNQPQHF. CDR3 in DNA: TGTGCCAGCAGCTTAGCGCGGTATGGAAATCAGCCCCAGCATTTT. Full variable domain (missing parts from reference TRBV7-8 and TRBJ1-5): GAGVSQSPRYKVAKRGQDVALRCDPISGHVSLFWYQQALGQGPEFLTYFQNEAQLDKSGLPSDRFFAERPEGSVSTLKIQRTQQEDSAVYLCASSLARYGNQPQHFGDGTRLSIL.

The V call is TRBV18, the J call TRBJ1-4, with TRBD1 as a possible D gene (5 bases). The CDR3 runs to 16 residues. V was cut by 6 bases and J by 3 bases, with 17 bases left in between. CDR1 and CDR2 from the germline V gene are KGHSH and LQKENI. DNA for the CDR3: TGTGCCAGCTCCCTAGACAGCCCTTCACCTAATGAAAAACTGTTTTTT. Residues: CASSLDSPSPNEKLFF. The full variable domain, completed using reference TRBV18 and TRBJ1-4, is NAGVMQNPRHLVRRRGQEARLRCSPMKGHSHVYWYRQLPEEGLKFMVYLQKENIIDESGMPKERFSAEFPKEGPSILRIQQVVRGDSAAYFCASSLDSPSPNEKLFFGSGTQLSVL.

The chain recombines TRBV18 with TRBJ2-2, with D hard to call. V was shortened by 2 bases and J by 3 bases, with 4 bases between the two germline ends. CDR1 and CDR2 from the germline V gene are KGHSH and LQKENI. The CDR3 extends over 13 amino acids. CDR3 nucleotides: TGTGCCAGCTCACCAACAGACACCGGGGAGCTGTTTTTT. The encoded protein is CASSPTDTGELFF.

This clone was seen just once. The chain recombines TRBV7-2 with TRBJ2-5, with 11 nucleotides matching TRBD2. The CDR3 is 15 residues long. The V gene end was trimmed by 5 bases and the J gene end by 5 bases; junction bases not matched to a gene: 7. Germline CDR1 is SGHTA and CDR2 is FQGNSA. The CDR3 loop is CASSTTSGVWETQYF. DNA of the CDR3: TGTGCCAGCAGCACGACTAGCGGGGTCTGGGAGACCCAGTACTTC.

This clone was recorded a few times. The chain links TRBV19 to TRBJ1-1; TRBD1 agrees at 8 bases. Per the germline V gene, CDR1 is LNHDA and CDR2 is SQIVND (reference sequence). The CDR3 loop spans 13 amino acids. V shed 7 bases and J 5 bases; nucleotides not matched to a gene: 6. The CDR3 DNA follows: TGTGCCAGTAATGACAGGGGAATAACTGAAGCTTTCTTT. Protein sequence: CASNDRGITEAFF.

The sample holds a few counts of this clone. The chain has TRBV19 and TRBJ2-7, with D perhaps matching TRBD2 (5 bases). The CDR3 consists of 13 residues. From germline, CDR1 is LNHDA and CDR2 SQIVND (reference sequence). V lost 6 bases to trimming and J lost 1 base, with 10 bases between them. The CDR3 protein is CASRRDPSYEQYF. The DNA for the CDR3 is TGTGCCAGTAGGAGGGATCCTTCCTACGAGCAGTACTTC.

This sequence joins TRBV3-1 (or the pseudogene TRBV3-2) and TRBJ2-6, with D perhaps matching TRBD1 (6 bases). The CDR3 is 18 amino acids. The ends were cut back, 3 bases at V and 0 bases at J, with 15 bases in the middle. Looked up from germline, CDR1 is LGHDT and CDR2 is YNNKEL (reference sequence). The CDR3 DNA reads TGTGCCAGCAGCCAGTCAGGGGCCTCCGGCTCTGGGGCCAACGTCCTGACTTTC. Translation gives CASSQSGASGSGANVLTF.

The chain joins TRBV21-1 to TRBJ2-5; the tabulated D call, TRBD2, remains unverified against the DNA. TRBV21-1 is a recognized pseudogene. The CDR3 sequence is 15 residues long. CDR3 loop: CASLNSATERETQYF. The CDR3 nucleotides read TGTGCCAGCTTGAATAGCGCCACAGAAAGGGAGACCCAGTACTTC.

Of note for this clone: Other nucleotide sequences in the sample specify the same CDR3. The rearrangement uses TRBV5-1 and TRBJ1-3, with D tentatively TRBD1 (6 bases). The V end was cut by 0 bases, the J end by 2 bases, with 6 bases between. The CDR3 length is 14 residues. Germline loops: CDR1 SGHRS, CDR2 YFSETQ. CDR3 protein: CASSLGQAGNTIYF. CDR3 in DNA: TGCGCCAGCAGCTTGGGACAGGCTGGAAACACCATATATTTT.

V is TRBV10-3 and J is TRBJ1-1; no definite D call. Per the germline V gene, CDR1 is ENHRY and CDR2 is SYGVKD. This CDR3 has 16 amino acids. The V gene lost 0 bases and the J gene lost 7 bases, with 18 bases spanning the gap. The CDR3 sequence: CAISESSGKLGGEAFF. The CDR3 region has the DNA TGTGCCATCAGTGAGTCGAGCGGAAAATTAGGTGGTGAAGCTTTCTTT.

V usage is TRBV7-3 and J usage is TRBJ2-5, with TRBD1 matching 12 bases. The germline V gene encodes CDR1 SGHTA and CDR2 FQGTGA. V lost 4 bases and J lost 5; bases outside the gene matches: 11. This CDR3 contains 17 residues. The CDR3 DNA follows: TGTGCCAGCAGCTCCTCGGGACAGGGGGCAGAGGGGGAGACCCAGTACTTC. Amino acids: CASSSSGQGAEGETQYF.

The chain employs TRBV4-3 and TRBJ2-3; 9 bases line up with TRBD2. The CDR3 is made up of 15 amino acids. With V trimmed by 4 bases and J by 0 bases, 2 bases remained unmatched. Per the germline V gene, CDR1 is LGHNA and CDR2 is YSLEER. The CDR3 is CASSPAGGSTDTQYF. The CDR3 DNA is TGCGCCAGCAGCCCAGCGGGAGGAAGCACAGATACGCAGTATTTT.

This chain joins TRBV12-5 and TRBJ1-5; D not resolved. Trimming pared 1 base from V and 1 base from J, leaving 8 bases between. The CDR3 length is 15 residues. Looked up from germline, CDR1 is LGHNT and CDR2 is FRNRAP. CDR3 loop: CASGLGEISNQPQHF. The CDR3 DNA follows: TGTGCTAGTGGTTTGGGGGAAATCAGCAATCAGCCCCAGCATTTT.

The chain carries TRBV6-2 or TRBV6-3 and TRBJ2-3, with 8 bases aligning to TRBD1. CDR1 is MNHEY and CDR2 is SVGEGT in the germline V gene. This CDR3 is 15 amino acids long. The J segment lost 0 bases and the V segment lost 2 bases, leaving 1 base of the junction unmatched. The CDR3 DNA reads TGTGCCAGCAGTTACAGGACAGGGAGCACAGATACGCAGTATTTT. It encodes CASSYRTGSTDTQYF.

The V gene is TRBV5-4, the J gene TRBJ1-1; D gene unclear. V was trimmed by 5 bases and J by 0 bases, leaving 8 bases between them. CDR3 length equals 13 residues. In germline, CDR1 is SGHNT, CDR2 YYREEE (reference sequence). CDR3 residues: CASREIMNTEAFF. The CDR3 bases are TGTGCCAGCAGAGAGATCATGAACACTGAAGCTTTCTTT. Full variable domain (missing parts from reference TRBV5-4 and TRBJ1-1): ETGVTQSPTHLIKTRGQQVTLRCSSQSGHNTVSWYQQALGQGPQFIFQYYREEENGRGNFPPRFSGLQFPNYSSELNVNALELDDSALYLCASREIMNTEAFFGQGTRLTVV.